The next 24 T cell receptor beta chains were all read from a single sample in a study of blood T cell repertoires in COVID-19. Some clones are missing from TCRdb's copy, which holds only in-frame ones; the method was immunoSEQ multiplex PCR. The sample has roughly 160,000 clones, roughly 85% seen once. The material sequenced was PBMCs or T cells enriched from blood (not recorded which). These receptor sequences come from a woman aged 70-85 years in a cohort exposed to, infected with or recovered from COVID-19 (not recorded which).

There are a few counts of this clone. This chain joins TRBV18 and TRBJ2-1; 13 nucleotides align to TRBD2. CDR3 length equals 15 residues. The germline gives CDR1 KGHSH, CDR2 LQKENI. Losses at the gene ends were 4 bases for V and 10 bases for J; bases not matched to a gene: 7. CDR3 sequence (DNA): TGTGCCAGCTCACAGGGGACTAGCGGGACTGGGGAGCAGTTCTTC. Protein product: CASSQGTSGTGEQFF. Complete variable domain (other parts from reference TRBV18 and TRBJ2-1): NAGVMQNPRHLVRRRGQEARLRCSPMKGHSHVYWYRQLPEEGLKFMVYLQKENIIDESGMPKERFSAEFPKEGPSILRIQQVVRGDSAAYFCASSQGTSGTGEQFFGPGTRLTVL.

The chain has TRBV5-5 and TRBJ1-6, with D perhaps matching TRBD1 (6 bases). From germline, CDR1 is SGHKS and CDR2 YYEKEE (reference sequence). The length of the CDR3 is 15 residues. V was trimmed by 0 bases and J by 7 bases, leaving 11 bases between them. As DNA, the CDR3 is TGTGCCAGCAGCTTGGGGGCAGGGGACAATTCACCCCTCCACTTT. It yields the protein CASSLGAGDNSPLHF.

This chain uses TRBV7-9 with TRBJ2-7; D call uncertain. Trimming took 1 base from V and 0 from J, leaving 7 bases between them. CDR1 is SEHNR and CDR2 is FQNEAQ in the germline V gene (reference sequence). This CDR3 spans 14 amino acids. Here the CDR3 reads CASSLGRSSYEQYF. DNA for the CDR3: TGTGCCAGCAGCTTAGGCCGTAGCTCCTACGAGCAGTACTTC.

In its sample, this clone was seen once. The genes are TRBV20-1 and TRBJ2-5; weak D call: TRBD2 (5 bases). Germline V gene lookup returns CDR1 DFQATT and CDR2 SNEGSKA (reference sequence). This CDR3 is 14 amino acids long. The V end lost 3 bases, the J end lost 1 base, and 12 bases lay between the germline ends. CDR3 DNA sequence: TGCAGTGCTAGTCAGTCTAGCCTCCAAGAGACCCAGTACTTC. This sequence encodes CSASQSSLQETQYF.

The gene calls are TRBV28 and TRBJ1-4; D ambiguous. Germline CDR1 is MDHEN and CDR2 is SYDVKM. V lost 3 bases and J 5 bases, leaving 13 bases between the germline ends. CDR3 size: 15 residues. DNA of the CDR3: TGTGCCAGCAGTTTTTCGAGGGCGCAGAATGAAAAACTGTTTTTT. It specifies CASSFSRAQNEKLFF.

This sequence joins TRBV9 and TRBJ2-1; possibly TRBD1 for D (6 bases). In germline, CDR1 is SGDLS, CDR2 YYNGEE. The CDR3 sequence is 15 residues long. Trimming took off 0 bases at V and 7 bases at J, with 14 bases between the two ends. The CDR3 loop is CASSVAAGVWNEQFF. The CDR3 nucleotides are TGTGCCAGCAGCGTAGCGGCAGGGGTGTGGAATGAGCAGTTCTTC.

The chain has TRBV28 and TRBJ2-7; no firm D call. V lost 2 bases and J lost 9, with 11 bases in between. Germline values: CDR1 MDHEN, CDR2 SYDVKM. CDR3 length: 12 amino acids. CDR3 protein: CASSLAVARQYF. CDR3 nucleotide sequence: TGTGCCAGCAGTTTAGCGGTGGCCCGGCAGTACTTC. The full variable domain, its missing parts supplied by reference TRBV28 and TRBJ2-7, is DVKVTQSSRYLVKRTGEKVFLECVQDMDHENMFWYRQDPGLGLRLIYFSYDVKMKEKGDIPEGYSVSREKKERFSLILESASTNQTSMYLCASSLAVARQYFGPGTRLTVT.

The gene calls are TRBV7-9 and TRBJ1-2; the match to TRBD1 covers 7 bases. Germline V CDR1 and CDR2: SEHNR, FQNEAQ (reference sequence). J lost 1 base, V lost 6 bases, and 8 bases had no gene match. The CDR3 has 15 residues. The CDR3 sequence is CASSTTGVGNYGYTF. The CDR3 nucleotides read TGTGCCAGCAGTACCACAGGGGTCGGTAACTATGGCTACACCTTC.

This rearrangement joins TRBV18 to TRBJ2-5, with 10 bases fitting TRBD2. Germline V CDR1 and CDR2: KGHSH, LQKENI. CDR3 length: 16 amino acids. V trimming: 5 bases; J trimming: 2 bases; junction bases outside the gene matches: 8. CDR3 region: CASSFRLAGLQETQYF. CDR3 DNA: TGTGCCAGCTCATTTAGACTAGCGGGCCTACAAGAGACCCAGTACTTC.

The gene calls are TRBV7-2 and TRBJ2-7; no firm D call. V was shortened by 1 base and J by 5 bases, with 9 bases between the two germline ends. CDR3 length equals 13 residues. Germline assignment: CDR1 SGHTA and CDR2 FQGNSA. CDR3 DNA: TGTGCCAGCAGCTTAGATAGTGTTGACGAGCAGTACTTC. Protein: CASSLDSVDEQYF.

This clone was recorded a few times. The rearrangement uses TRBV19 and TRBJ1-5, with no clear D. This CDR3 has 14 residues. Germline CDR1 is LNHDA and CDR2 is SQIVND (reference sequence). V lost 2 bases to trimming and J lost 2 bases, with 7 bases between them. CDR3 region: CASSIHGGNQPQHF. The CDR3 DNA reads as TGTGCCAGTAGTATACACGGGGGCAATCAGCCCCAGCATTTT.

This chain connects TRBV5-1 to TRBJ1-4; perhaps TRBD1 as D (6 bases). In germline, CDR1 is SGHRS, CDR2 YFSETQ. CDR3 length equals 15 residues. Trimming removed 4 bases from V and 8 bases from J, with 18 bases in between. CDR3 sequence reads: CASSPQGGGREKLFF. The CDR3 nucleotides are TGCGCCAGCAGCCCACAGGGAGGGGGACGCGAAAAACTGTTTTTT. Filled out from reference TRBV5-1 and TRBJ1-4, the complete variable domain reads KAGVTQTPRYLIKTRGQQVTLSCSPISGHRSVSWYQQTPGQGLQFLFEYFSETQRNKGNFPGRFSGRQFSNSRSEMNVSTLELGDSALYLCASSPQGGGREKLFFGSGTQLSVL.

In regard to this clone: At one end, the junction sequence differs from germline, possibly due to a read error. V gene TRBV7-7 combines with J gene TRBJ2-5, with TRBD2 identical over 12 bases. The CDR3 consists of 16 residues. CDR1 is SSHAT and CDR2 is FNYEAQ in the germline V gene (reference sequence). The CDR3 region has the DNA TGTGCTAGCAGCTTAGGGACTAGCGGGCCGCAAGAGACCCAGTACTTC. It is translated as CASSLGTSGPQETQYF.

V is TRBV7-8 and J is TRBJ2-2, with 10 nucleotides matching TRBD1. The J segment lost 8 bases and the V segment lost 8 bases, leaving 14 bases of the junction unmatched. CDR3 length: 16 amino acids. Germline loops: CDR1 SGHVS, CDR2 FQNEAQ. The CDR3 nucleotides are TGTGCCAGCGCAGCCGGGACAGGGGTCAGGGTTGGGGAGCTGTTTTTT. Amino acid sequence: CASAAGTGVRVGELFF.

This clone was counted at least ten times. This chain connects TRBV27 to TRBJ2-7; 14 positions match TRBD2. V gave up 8 bases and J gave up 3 bases; unmatched junction bases: 0. This CDR3 comprises 13 residues. The germline gives CDR1 MNHEY, CDR2 SMNVEV (reference sequence). CDR3 DNA: TGTGCCAGCGGGACTAGCGGGAGCTACGAGCAGTACTTC. It encodes CASGTSGSYEQYF.

This clone was detected only a few times. The CDR3 region has the DNA TGTGCCAGCGGAAGGGGGAGCTCTGGAAACACCATATATTTT. Protein sequence: CASGRGSSGNTIYF. The chain combines TRBV6-5 with TRBJ1-3, with a possible D match to TRBD1 (6 bases). The CDR3 runs to 14 residues. Germline V gene data show CDR1 as MNHEY and CDR2 as SVGAGI. V was clipped by 8 bases and J by 0 bases, with 11 bases between them.

This sequence joins TRBV6-1 and TRBJ1-2; weak D call: TRBD1 (5 bases). The CDR3 has 15 residues. The germline gives CDR1 MNHNS, CDR2 SASEGT. Trimming removed 0 bases from V and 2 bases from J, with 10 bases in between. The CDR3 region has the DNA TGTGCCAGCAGTGAAGCCCACGGGGGGAACTATGGCTACACCTTC. Its protein product is CASSEAHGGNYGYTF.

For this clone: Other DNA variants within this sample encode the same CDR3. The V gene is TRBV28, the J gene TRBJ1-2, with a weak D call TRBD1 (6 bases). Germline lookup yields CDR1 MDHEN and CDR2 SYDVKM. The CDR3 loop spans 12 amino acids. Trimming removed 3 bases from V and 8 bases from J, with 10 bases in between. In DNA, the CDR3 is TGTGCCAGCAGTTTTACAGGGTACGGCTACACCTTC. Its translation is CASSFTGYGYTF.

The chain has TRBV27 and TRBJ1-1; 8 nucleotides match TRBD1. CDR1 is MNHEY, CDR2 SMNVEV, per germline (reference sequence). This CDR3 is built from 16 residues. The junction had 18 bases not matched to a gene; V was cut back by 8 bases and J by 7 bases. The CDR3 coding sequence is TGTGCCAGCGGGGCCCCCGGGACAGGTGGCCGGATTGAAGCTTTCTTT. This sequence encodes CASGAPGTGGRIEAFF.

This sequence joins TRBV19 and TRBJ2-1, with 7 positions matching TRBD2. Germline V gives CDR1 LNHDA, CDR2 SQIVND (reference sequence). The CDR3 is 13 amino acids. With 9 bases clipped from V and 4 bases from J, the junction kept 6 bases outside the gene matches. CDR3 loop: CASGTTIYNEQFF. CDR3 DNA: TGTGCCAGCGGGACTACTATATACAATGAGCAGTTCTTC.

In its sample, this clone was seen once. The chain carries TRBV11-2 and TRBJ2-1, with 7 bases fitting TRBD2. CDR3 length: 15 amino acids. Germline CDR1 is SGHAT and CDR2 is FQNNGV. J lost 5 bases, V lost 5 bases, and 9 bases had no gene match. The CDR3 spells CASSVSVAGHNEQFF. Written as DNA, the CDR3 is TGTGCCAGCAGCGTTTCGGTAGCGGGCCACAATGAGCAGTTCTTC.

In this sample, this clone turned up a few times. Other DNA sequences in this sample translate to the same CDR3. The chain is built from TRBV7-2 and TRBJ2-1, with 12 bases identical to TRBD2. CDR3 length: 16 residues. CDR1 is SGHTA, CDR2 FQGNSA, per germline. Unmatched junction bases numbered 4, after V lost 5 bases and J lost 2 bases. CDR3: CASSRLAGDTYNEQFF. The CDR3 nucleotides read TGTGCCAGCAGCAGACTAGCGGGAGATACCTACAATGAGCAGTTCTTC.

The rearrangement uses TRBV19 and TRBJ1-1; no firm D call. CDR3 length: 13 amino acids. Germline assignment: CDR1 LNHDA and CDR2 SQIVND (reference sequence). Between the trimmed V and J ends, which lost 6 bases and 0 bases, there was a span of 8 bases. This CDR3 is CASSRTMNTEAFF. The CDR3 region has the DNA TGTGCCAGTAGCAGAACCATGAACACTGAAGCTTTCTTT.

V gene TRBV3-1 (or the pseudogene TRBV3-2) combines with J gene TRBJ2-1; 15 bases agree with TRBD2. There are 16 residues in the CDR3. V lost 1 base to trimming and J lost 9 bases; unmatched junction nucleotides: 4. Germline CDR1 is LGHDT and CDR2 is YNNKEL (reference sequence). The CDR3 region is CASSQAGLAGGSEQFF. The CDR3 coding sequence is TGTGCCAGCAGCCAAGCGGGACTAGCGGGAGGAAGTGAGCAGTTCTTC.